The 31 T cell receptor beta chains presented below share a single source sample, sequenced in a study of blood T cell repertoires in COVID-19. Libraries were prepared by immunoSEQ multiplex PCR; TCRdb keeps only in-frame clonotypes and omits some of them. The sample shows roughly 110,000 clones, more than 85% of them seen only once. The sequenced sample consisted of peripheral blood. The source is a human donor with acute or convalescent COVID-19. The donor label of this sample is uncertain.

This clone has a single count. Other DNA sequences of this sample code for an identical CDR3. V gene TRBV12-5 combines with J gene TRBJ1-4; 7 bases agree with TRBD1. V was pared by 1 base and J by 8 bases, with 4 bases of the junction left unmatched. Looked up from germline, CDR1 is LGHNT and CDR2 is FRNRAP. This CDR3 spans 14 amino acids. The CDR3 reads CASGLGQGGEKLFF. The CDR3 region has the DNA TGTGCTAGTGGTTTGGGACAGGGAGGAGAAAAACTGTTTTTT.

The chain's CDR3 is CASSLGLASETQYF. The CDR3 DNA is TGTGCCAGCAGCTTGGGTCTAGCGTCGGAGACCCAGTACTTC. The chain uses TRBV7-2 and TRBJ2-5; D might be TRBD2 (6 bases). Per germline, CDR1 SGHTA and CDR2 FQGNSA. V lost 3 bases, J lost 5 bases, and 13 bases lay in between. This CDR3 contains 14 residues.

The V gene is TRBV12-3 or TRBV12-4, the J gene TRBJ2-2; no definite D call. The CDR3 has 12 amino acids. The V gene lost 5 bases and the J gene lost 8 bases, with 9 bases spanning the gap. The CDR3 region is CASSPHTGELFF. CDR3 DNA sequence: TGTGCCAGCAGTCCACATACAGGGGAGCTGTTTTTT.

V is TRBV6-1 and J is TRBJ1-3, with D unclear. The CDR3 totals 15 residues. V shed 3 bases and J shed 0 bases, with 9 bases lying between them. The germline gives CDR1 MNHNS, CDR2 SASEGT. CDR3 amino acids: CASSDLTYSGNTIYF. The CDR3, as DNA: TGTGCCAGCAGTGACCTAACGTACTCTGGAAACACCATATATTTT.

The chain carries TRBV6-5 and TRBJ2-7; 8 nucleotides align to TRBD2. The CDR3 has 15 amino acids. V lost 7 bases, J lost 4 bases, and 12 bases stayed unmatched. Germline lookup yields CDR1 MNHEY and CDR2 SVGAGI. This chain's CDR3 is CASIGDNSGIYEQYF. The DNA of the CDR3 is TGTGCCAGCATCGGGGATAATAGCGGGATATACGAGCAGTACTTC.

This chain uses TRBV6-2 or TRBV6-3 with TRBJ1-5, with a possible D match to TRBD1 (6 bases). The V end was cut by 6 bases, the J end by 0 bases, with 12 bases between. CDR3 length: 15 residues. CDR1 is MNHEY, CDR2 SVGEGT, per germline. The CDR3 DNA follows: TGTGCCAGCAGCCCGGACAGTAGTAGCAATCAGCCCCAGCATTTT. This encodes CASSPDSSSNQPQHF.

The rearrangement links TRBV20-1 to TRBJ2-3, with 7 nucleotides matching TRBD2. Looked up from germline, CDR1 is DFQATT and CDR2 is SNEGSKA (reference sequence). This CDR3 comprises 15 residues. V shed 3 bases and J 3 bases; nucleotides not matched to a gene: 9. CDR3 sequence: CSASQGGSGTDTQYF. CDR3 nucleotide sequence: TGCAGTGCTAGTCAGGGCGGGAGTGGGACAGATACGCAGTATTTT.

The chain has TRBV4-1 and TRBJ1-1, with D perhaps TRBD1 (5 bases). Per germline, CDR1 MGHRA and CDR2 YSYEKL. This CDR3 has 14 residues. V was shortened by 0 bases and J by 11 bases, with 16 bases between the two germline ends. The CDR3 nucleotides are TGCGCCAGCAGCCAAGATTCCGGGGGGGGTATGGCTTTCTTT. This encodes CASSQDSGGGMAFF.

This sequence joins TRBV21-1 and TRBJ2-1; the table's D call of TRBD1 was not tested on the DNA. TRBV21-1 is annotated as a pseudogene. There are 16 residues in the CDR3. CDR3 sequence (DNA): TGTGCCAGCAGCTCCCGAAGTTTTGTGCCAGACAATGAGCAGTTCTTC. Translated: CASSSRSFVPDNEQFF.

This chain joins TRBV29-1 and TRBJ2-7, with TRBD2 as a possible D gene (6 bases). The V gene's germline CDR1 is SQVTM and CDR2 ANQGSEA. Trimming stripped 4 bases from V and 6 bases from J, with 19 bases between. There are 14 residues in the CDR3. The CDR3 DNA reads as TGCAGCGTTGCCTATAGCGGATTGTCTTCCGAGCAGTACTTC. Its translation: CSVAYSGLSSEQYF.

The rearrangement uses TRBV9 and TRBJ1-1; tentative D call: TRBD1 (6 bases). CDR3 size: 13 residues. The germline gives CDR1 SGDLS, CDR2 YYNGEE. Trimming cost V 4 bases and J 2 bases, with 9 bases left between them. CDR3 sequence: CASSLTGNTEAFF. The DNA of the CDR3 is TGTGCCAGCAGCCTGACAGGTAACACTGAAGCTTTCTTT.

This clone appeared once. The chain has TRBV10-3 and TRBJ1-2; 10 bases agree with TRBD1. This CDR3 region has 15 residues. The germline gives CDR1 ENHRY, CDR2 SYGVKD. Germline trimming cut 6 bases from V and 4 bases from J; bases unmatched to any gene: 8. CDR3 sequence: CAISERQGASYGYTF. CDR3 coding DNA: TGTGCCATCAGCGAACGACAGGGGGCGAGCTATGGCTACACCTTC.

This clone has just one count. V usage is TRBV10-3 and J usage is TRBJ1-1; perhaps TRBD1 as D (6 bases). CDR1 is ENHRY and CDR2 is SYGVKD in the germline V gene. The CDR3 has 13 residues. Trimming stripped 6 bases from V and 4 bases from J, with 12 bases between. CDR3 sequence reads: CAIRPQGRTEAFF. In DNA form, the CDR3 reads TGTGCCATCAGGCCCCAGGGGCGCACTGAAGCTTTCTTT.

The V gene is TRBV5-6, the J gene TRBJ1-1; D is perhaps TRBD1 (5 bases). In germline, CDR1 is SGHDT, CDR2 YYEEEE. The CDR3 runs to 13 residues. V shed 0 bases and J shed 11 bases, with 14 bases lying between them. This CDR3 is CASSLVGGRSAFF. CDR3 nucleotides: TGTGCCAGCAGCTTGGTCGGGGGACGTAGCGCTTTCTTT.

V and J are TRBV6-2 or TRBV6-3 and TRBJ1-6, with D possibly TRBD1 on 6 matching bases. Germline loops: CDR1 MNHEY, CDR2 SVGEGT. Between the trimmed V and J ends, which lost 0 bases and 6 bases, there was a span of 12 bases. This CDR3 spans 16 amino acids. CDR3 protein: CASSYSVQGGNSPLHF. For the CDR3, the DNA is TGTGCCAGCAGTTACTCCGTACAGGGTGGTAATTCACCCCTCCACTTT.

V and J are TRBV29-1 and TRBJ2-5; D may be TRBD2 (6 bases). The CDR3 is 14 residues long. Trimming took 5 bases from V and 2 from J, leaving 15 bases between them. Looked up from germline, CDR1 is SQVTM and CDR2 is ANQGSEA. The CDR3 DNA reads TGCAGCGTTACGACCGGGACTTTACAAGAGACCCAGTACTTC. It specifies CSVTTGTLQETQYF.

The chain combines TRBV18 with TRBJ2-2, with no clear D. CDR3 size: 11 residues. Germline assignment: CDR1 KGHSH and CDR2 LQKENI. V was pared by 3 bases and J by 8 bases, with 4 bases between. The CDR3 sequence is CASSPSGELFF. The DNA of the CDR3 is TGTGCCAGCTCACCCTCGGGGGAGCTGTTTTTT.

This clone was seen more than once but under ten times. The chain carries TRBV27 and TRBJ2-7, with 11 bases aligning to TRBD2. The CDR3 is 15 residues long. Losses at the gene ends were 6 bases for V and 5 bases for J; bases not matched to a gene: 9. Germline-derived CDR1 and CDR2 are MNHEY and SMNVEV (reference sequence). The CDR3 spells CASRSTSGRSHEQYF. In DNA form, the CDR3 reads TGTGCCAGCAGATCCACTAGCGGGAGATCCCACGAGCAGTACTTC.

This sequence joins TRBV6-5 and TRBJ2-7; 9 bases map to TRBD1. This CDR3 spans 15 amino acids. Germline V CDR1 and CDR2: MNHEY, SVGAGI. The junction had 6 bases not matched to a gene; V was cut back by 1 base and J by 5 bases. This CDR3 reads CASSYFGTGPDEQYF. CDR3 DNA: TGTGCCAGCAGTTACTTTGGGACAGGGCCTGACGAGCAGTACTTC.

The CDR3 here is CASSLGVAGLNTEAFF. The CDR3 DNA reads as TGTGCCAGCAGCTTGGGGGTGGCAGGACTTAACACTGAAGCTTTCTTT. The V call is TRBV5-8, the J call TRBJ1-1; no definite D call. The CDR3 extends over 16 amino acids. Germline lookup yields CDR1 SGHTS and CDR2 YDEGEE. With 0 bases removed from V and 2 bases from J, the gap between germline ends came to 14 bases.

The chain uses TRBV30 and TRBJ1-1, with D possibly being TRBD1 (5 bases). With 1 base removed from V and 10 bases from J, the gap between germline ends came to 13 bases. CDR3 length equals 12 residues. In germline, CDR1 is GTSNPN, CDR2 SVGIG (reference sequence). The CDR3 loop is CAWSGVTGGAFF. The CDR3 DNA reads TGTGCCTGGAGTGGGGTTACGGGGGGAGCTTTCTTT.

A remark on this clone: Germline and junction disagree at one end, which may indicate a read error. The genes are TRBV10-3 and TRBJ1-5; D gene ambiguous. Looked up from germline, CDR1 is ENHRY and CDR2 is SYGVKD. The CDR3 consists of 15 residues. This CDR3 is CAISDGEGSNQPQHF. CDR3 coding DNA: TGTGCCATAAGTGATGGGGAGGGAAGCAATCAGCCCCAGCATTTT.

The CDR3 DNA follows: TGTGCCAGCAGCCCAGTCCGAGGAAACATTCAGTACTTC. Protein sequence: CASSPVRGNIQYF. The chain uses TRBV3-1 (or the pseudogene TRBV3-2) and TRBJ2-4; D uncertain. This CDR3 comprises 13 residues. Per the germline V gene, CDR1 is LGHDT and CDR2 is YNNKEL (reference sequence). V shed 4 bases and J shed 6 bases, with 10 bases lying between them.

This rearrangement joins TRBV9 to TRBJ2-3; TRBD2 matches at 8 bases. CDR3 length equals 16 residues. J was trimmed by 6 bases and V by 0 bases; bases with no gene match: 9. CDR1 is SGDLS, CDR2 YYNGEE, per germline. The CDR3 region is CASSVASGGPGDTQYF. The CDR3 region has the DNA TGTGCCAGCAGCGTAGCGTCGGGAGGGCCAGGGGATACGCAGTATTTT.

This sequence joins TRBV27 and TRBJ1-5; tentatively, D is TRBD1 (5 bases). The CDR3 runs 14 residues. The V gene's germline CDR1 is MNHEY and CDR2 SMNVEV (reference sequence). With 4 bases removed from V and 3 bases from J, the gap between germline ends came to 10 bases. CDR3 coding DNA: TGTGCCAGCAGTTCTCCGACAGACAATCAGCCCCAGCATTTT. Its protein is CASSSPTDNQPQHF.

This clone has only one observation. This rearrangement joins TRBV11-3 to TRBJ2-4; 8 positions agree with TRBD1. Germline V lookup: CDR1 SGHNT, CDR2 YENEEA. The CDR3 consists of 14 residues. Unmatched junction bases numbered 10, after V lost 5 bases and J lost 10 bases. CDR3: CASSPSGDRKIQYF. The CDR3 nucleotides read TGTGCCAGCAGCCCTTCAGGGGACAGGAAAATTCAGTACTTC.

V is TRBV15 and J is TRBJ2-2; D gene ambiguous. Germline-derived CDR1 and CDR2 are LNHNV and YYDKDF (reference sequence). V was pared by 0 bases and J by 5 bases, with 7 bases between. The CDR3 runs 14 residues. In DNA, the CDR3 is TGTGCCACCAGCAGAGATGGAGAGACCGGGGAGCTGTTTTTT. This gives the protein CATSRDGETGELFF.

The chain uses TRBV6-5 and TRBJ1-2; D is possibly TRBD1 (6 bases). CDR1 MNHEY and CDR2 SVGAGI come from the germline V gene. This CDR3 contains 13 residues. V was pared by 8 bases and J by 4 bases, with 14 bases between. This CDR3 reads CASSRTERYGYTF. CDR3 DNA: TGTGCCAGCTCGAGGACAGAACGCTATGGCTACACCTTC.

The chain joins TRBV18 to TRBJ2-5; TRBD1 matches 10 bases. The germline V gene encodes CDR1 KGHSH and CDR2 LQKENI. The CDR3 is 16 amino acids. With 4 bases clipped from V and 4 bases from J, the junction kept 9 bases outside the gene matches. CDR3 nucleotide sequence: TGTGCCAGCTCACAGACAGGGGGCGCGGATGGAGAGACCCAGTACTTC. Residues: CASSQTGGADGETQYF.

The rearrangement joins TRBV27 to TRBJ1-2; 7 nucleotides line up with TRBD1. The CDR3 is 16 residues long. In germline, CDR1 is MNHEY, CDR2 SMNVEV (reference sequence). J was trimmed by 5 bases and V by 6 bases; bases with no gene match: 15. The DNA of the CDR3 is TGTGCCAGCAGCCCCTCGGACGACAGGGCCCTATATGGCTACACCTTC. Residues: CASSPSDDRALYGYTF.

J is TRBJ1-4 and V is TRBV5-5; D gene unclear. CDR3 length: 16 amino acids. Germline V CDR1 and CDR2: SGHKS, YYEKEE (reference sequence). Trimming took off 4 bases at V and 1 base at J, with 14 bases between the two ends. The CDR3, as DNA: TGTGCCAGCAGCCTCACTTACAGTAAAACTAATGAAAAACTGTTTTTT. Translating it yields CASSLTYSKTNEKLFF.